Presented here are 6 T cell receptor beta chains from one specimen sequenced in a study of blood T cell repertoires in COVID-19. Data came from immunoSEQ multiplex PCR; TCRdb stores just in-frame clones and leaves some out. The sample records a few hundred thousand clones, around nine tenths being singletons. Specimen: peripheral blood. The receptors were gathered from a man in his forties or fifties who had recovered from COVID-19.

CDR3 coding DNA: TGTGCCAGTAGTATTACCGGGAACAATGAGCAGTTCTTC. Its protein product is CASSITGNNEQFF. V is TRBV19 and J is TRBJ2-1; tentatively, D is TRBD2 (5 bases). The CDR3 consists of 13 residues. V was clipped by 3 bases and J by 5 bases, with 8 bases between them. Germline V gives CDR1 LNHDA, CDR2 SQIVND (reference sequence).

This clone has only one observation. CDR3: CASSVARLAGVAGELFF. The DNA for the CDR3 is TGTGCCAGCAGCGTAGCGAGACTAGCGGGAGTGGCCGGGGAGCTGTTTTTT. The chain carries TRBV9 and TRBJ2-2; 12 positions agree with TRBD2. V shed 0 bases, J shed 6 bases, and the junction held 6 bases outside the gene matches. This CDR3 contains 17 residues. Germline CDR1 reads SGDLS; CDR2 reads YYNGEE.

The J gene is TRBJ2-5, the V gene TRBV19; 8 positions agree with TRBD1. CDR1 is LNHDA and CDR2 is SQIVND in the germline V gene (reference sequence). V was pared by 9 bases and J by 3 bases, with 3 bases of the junction left unmatched. CDR3 size: 12 residues. The CDR3 region has the DNA TGTGCCAGCCGGGACAGGAAAGAGACCCAGTACTTC. Protein: CASRDRKETQYF.

Concerning this clone itself: Other DNA sequences in the sample encode the same CDR3. This chain links TRBV4-1 with TRBJ2-2, with D uncertain. Looked up from germline, CDR1 is MGHRA and CDR2 is YSYEKL. This CDR3 region has 16 residues. The V end was cut by 0 bases, the J end by 0 bases, with 8 bases between. The CDR3 nucleotides are TGCGCCAGCAGCCAAGATCGGGTATCGAACACCGGGGAGCTGTTTTTT. This gives the protein CASSQDRVSNTGELFF.

CDR3 in DNA: TGTGCCGTCGTCGGACTAGCGGCTAGCACAGATACGCAGTATTTT. Its translation: CAVVGLAASTDTQYF. The chain links TRBV6-6 to TRBJ2-3; 10 bases match TRBD2. CDR1 is MNHNY and CDR2 is SVGAGI in the germline V gene (reference sequence). V dropped 11 bases and J dropped 0; count of bases not matched to a gene: 8. The CDR3 is made up of 15 amino acids.

This clone was seen more than once but under ten times. The V and J genes are TRBV9 and TRBJ2-1, with TRBD2 identical over 11 bases. The length of the CDR3 is 16 residues. After removal of 4 bases from V and 7 bases from J, the junction contained 10 bases not matched to a gene. CDR1 is SGDLS, CDR2 YYNGEE, per germline. CDR3 DNA sequence: TGTGCCAGCAGCCCTTTCCTGGGACTAGCGGTTAATGAGCAGTTCTTC. It codes for CASSPFLGLAVNEQFF.